This note documents a single T cell receptor (beta chain) sequence. As yet, its antigen is unknown. This entry is derived from a study of T cells in localized non-small cell lung cancer. Findings and caveats of the study: Patients showing higher blood T cell density tended to see longer overall survival.

Germline lookup yields CDR1 SNHLY and CDR2 FYNNEI. CDR3 size: 14 residues. Trimming cost V 6 bases and J 6 bases, with 18 bases left between them. Data came from immunoSEQ multiplex PCR; TCRdb stores just in-frame clones and leaves some out. The sample has around 33,000 clones, about 92% seen once. The chain links TRBV2 to TRBJ2-7; no clear D. Source: peripheral blood, taken before any cancer treatment. The clonotype originates from a female donor of 60 years or more with stage I lung adenocarcinoma. For the CDR3, the DNA is TGTGCCAGCAGACCAGAACAGACCACTTCCGAGCAGTACTTC. Translating it yields CASRPEQTTSEQYF.